Below, 15 T cell receptor beta chains from the same sample are listed, as sequenced in a study of T cell responses to AZD1222 COVID-19 vaccine (dated by TCRdb to the early 2020s). Reading the label with the study, this specimen's time point is: baseline before first vaccination. Library method: the immunoSEQ multiplex PCR assay. TCRdb mirrors the immuneACCESS table, restricted to in-frame sequences. Some clones are absent from its copies; in checked studies, under half trace to an unresolved V gene, and the reason for the others is unknown. The sample includes 150,000 or so clones, with roughly nine tenths observed a single time. The ten biggest clones cover 4.5% to 6.5% of the sample. Sequenced here: peripheral blood, sampled on day 0 of AZD1222 vaccination. Every receptor here comes from an adult in good health.

This chain links TRBV4-2 with TRBJ1-2, with no clear D. V lost 0 bases and J lost 2, with 13 bases in between. Germline V gene sequence: CDR1 LGHNA, CDR2 YNFKEQ. This CDR3 comprises 16 residues. The CDR3 DNA follows: TGTGCCAGCAGCCAAGATTATATGGGCTCAAACTATGGCTACACCTTC. Protein: CASSQDYMGSNYGYTF.

This CDR3 is CASSFGLTSGEQFF. The CDR3 nucleotides are TGTGCCAGCAGCTTCGGTCTTACCTCGGGTGAGCAGTTCTTC. The chain combines TRBV5-6 with TRBJ2-1; D gene ambiguous. This CDR3 comprises 14 residues. Germline CDR1 is SGHDT and CDR2 is YYEEEE. V was shortened by 2 bases and J by 9 bases, with 15 bases between the two germline ends.

This clone appeared a single time. The chain couples TRBV3-1 (or the pseudogene TRBV3-2) to TRBJ2-3; TRBD2 agrees at 7 bases. Trimming cost V 4 bases and J 2 bases; bases outside gene matches: 15. Germline CDR1 and CDR2: LGHDT and YNNKEL (reference sequence). The CDR3 is 18 residues long. CDR3 DNA sequence: TGTGCCAGCAGCCTCCTATCGATCGGGAGGCCTATCACAGATACGCAGTATTTT. Its protein is CASSLLSIGRPITDTQYF.

The chain recombines TRBV27 with TRBJ2-1; 7 nucleotides line up with TRBD2. Germline V CDR1 and CDR2: MNHEY, SMNVEV (reference sequence). This CDR3 is built from 14 residues. Trimming at V came to 6 bases and at J to 9 bases, leaving 11 bases not matched to a gene. The DNA for the CDR3 is TGTGCCAGCAGCCGGACTAGGATTTTGCCTGAGCAGTTCTTC. Protein: CASSRTRILPEQFF.

The chain employs TRBV6-5 and TRBJ1-1; 7 nucleotides line up with TRBD1. The germline CDR1 and CDR2 sequences are MNHEY and SVGAGI. The CDR3 is 11 amino acids. J was trimmed by 12 bases and V by 6 bases; bases with no gene match: 7. The CDR3 sequence: CASRTQGWTFF. For the CDR3, the DNA is TGTGCCAGCAGAACACAGGGGTGGACTTTCTTT.

This chain uses TRBV28 with TRBJ1-2, with D tentatively TRBD1 (6 bases). Trimming removed 4 bases from V and 2 bases from J, with 8 bases in between. Per germline, CDR1 MDHEN and CDR2 SYDVKM. The CDR3 has 13 residues. DNA for the CDR3: TGTGCCAGCAGTTACAGGGAGAACTATGGCTACACCTTC. It translates to CASSYRENYGYTF.

The J gene is TRBJ2-1, the V gene TRBV27; 8 bases match TRBD2. Trimming removed 3 bases from V and 1 base from J; junction bases left unmatched: 5. This CDR3 region has 16 residues. The germline CDR1 and CDR2 sequences are MNHEY and SMNVEV (reference sequence). The CDR3 bases are TGTGCCAGCAGTTTTATCGGGAGGGTATCCTACAATGAGCAGTTCTTC. This sequence encodes CASSFIGRVSYNEQFF.

This sequence joins TRBV6-5 and TRBJ2-1; possibly TRBD1 or TRBD2 for D (5 bases each). The CDR3 contains 15 residues. The V gene's germline CDR1 is MNHEY and CDR2 SVGAGI. V lost 0 bases, J lost 3 bases, and 9 bases lay in between. CDR3 sequence reads: CASSYSGTRYNEQFF. The CDR3 bases are TGTGCCAGCAGTTACTCCGGGACGCGCTACAATGAGCAGTTCTTC.

The CDR3 region is CASKEGGANSPLHF. In DNA, the CDR3 is TGTGCCAGCAAGGAAGGGGGGGCAAATTCACCCCTCCACTTT. This chain joins TRBV28 and TRBJ1-6, with D maybe TRBD1 (6 bases). V was pared by 7 bases and J by 7 bases, with 14 bases between. CDR3 size: 14 residues. The germline V gene has CDR1 MDHEN and CDR2 SYDVKM.

The V and J genes are TRBV28 and TRBJ2-1, with 9 bases that match TRBD1. The CDR3 runs to 17 residues. The germline gives CDR1 MDHEN, CDR2 SYDVKM. The V segment lost 6 bases and the J segment 1 base; nucleotides outside the gene matches: 10. The CDR3 nucleotides are TGTGCCAGCAGCCTAAACAGGGGGCGGTATTCCTACAATGAGCAGTTCTTC. It yields the protein CASSLNRGRYSYNEQFF.

This clone has just one count. This chain uses TRBV5-1 with TRBJ1-1, with a weak D call TRBD1 (5 bases). This CDR3 spans 14 amino acids. Germline lookup yields CDR1 SGHRS and CDR2 YFSETQ. V lost 4 bases, J lost 7 bases, and 17 bases lay in between. The CDR3 spells CASSMEGRAGEAFF. The CDR3 DNA is TGCGCCAGCAGCATGGAGGGGAGGGCCGGTGAAGCTTTCTTT.

This clone was observed a handful of times. This rearrangement joins TRBV28 to TRBJ1-6; 10 bases line up with TRBD1. Germline trimming cut 5 bases from V and 7 bases from J; bases unmatched to any gene: 2. This CDR3 is 14 amino acids long. Germline CDR1 MDHEN, CDR2 SYDVKM. CDR3 residues: CASSTGQGNSPLHF. CDR3 nucleotide sequence: TGTGCCAGCAGTACGGGACAGGGGAATTCACCCCTCCACTTT.

This chain joins TRBV5-4 and TRBJ1-1, with TRBD1 as a possible D gene (6 bases). CDR3 size: 12 residues. V lost 5 bases and J lost 10, with 15 bases in between. The germline gives CDR1 SGHNT, CDR2 YYREEE (reference sequence). The CDR3 DNA is TGTGCCAGCAGTTCGATCGGGGGCGGAGCTTTCTTT. Its protein product is CASSSIGGGAFF.

This clone was seen a few times. The rearrangement uses TRBV5-4 and TRBJ1-6, with 11 bases matching TRBD1. Germline V gene data show CDR1 as SGHNT and CDR2 as YYREEE (reference sequence). The CDR3 is 19 residues long. Trimming cost V 4 bases and J 7 bases; bases outside gene matches: 16. This CDR3 reads CASSTDLGLRDRGNSPLHF. CDR3 sequence (DNA): TGTGCCAGCAGCACGGACCTGGGCCTCCGGGACAGGGGGAATTCACCCCTCCACTTT. Full variable domain (rest looked up from reference TRBV5-4 and TRBJ1-6): ETGVTQSPTHLIKTRGQQVTLRCSSQSGHNTVSWYQQALGQGPQFIFQYYREEENGRGNFPPRFSGLQFPNYSSELNVNALELDDSALYLCASSTDLGLRDRGNSPLHFGNGTRLTVT.

The V gene is TRBV10-3, the J gene TRBJ2-7; the match to TRBD2 covers 7 bases. From germline, CDR1 is ENHRY and CDR2 SYGVKD. The CDR3 runs to 12 residues. Trimming cost V 10 bases and J 2 bases; bases outside gene matches: 5. The CDR3 DNA is TGTGCCACCCAAGGACTAGCCTACGAGCAGTACTTC. Protein sequence: CATQGLAYEQYF.